The entry below gives a single TCR beta chain sequence along with its context. Its cognate antigen is unknown. The CDR3 loop spans 12 amino acids. The V end lost 8 bases, the J end lost 4 bases, and 9 bases lay between the germline ends. Germline values: CDR1 LNHDA, CDR2 SQIVND (reference sequence). These data belong to a study of T cell repertoires in cytomegalovirus infection. At the level of the study: An indication of both CMV infection and matching HLA type came from public TCR beta signatures.

Overall study findings and caveats: The study identified carriers of CMV plus the relevant HLA from cumulative public TCR beta family frequency. HLA-C-restricted, CMV-specific TCR beta clonotypes were dominant ex vivo.

TCRdb redid the calling of the reads with MiXCR, one entry per CDR3 protein. The sample yields about 130,000 distinct CDR3 sequences, more than 20% seen once. Material for sequencing was PBMCs, sequenced either directly or after in vitro stimulation (not recorded which). The chain joins TRBV19 to TRBJ2-1; a possible D gene is TRBD1 (6 bases). This receptor was identified in a human donor in good health (CMV status not recorded). Some clones in this sample may be carry-over from other donors' samples. The DNA of the CDR3 is TGTGCCAGTCTAGGGGGATACAATGAGCAGTTCTTC. It codes for CASLGGYNEQFF.